This T cell receptor beta chain was observed in a study of blood T cell repertoires in COVID-19. With V trimmed by 4 bases and J by 8 bases, 13 bases remained unmatched. CDR3 size: 17 residues. Looked up from germline, CDR1 is SGHRS and CDR2 is YFSETQ. Libraries were prepared by immunoSEQ multiplex PCR; TCRdb keeps only in-frame clonotypes and omits some of them. The repertoire holds some 250,000 clones, with more than 75% as singletons. Sequencing used peripheral blood. The clonotype originates from a woman aged 70 to 79 with active or convalescent COVID-19. The V call is TRBV5-1, the J call TRBJ2-1; 12 bases align to TRBD2. The CDR3 sequence: CASSQGGLAGGQDEQFF. Here the CDR3 DNA reads TGCGCCAGCAGCCAGGGAGGGCTAGCGGGGGGGCAGGATGAGCAGTTCTTC.